This entry is about one T cell receptor beta chain. Its antigen remains unidentified. It was into CD45RA+ naive and CD45RA-negative memory subsets that the CD4+ cells were split. This sample was taken from a study of shared clonotypes between healthy human individuals. At the level of the study: Each donor had three CD4 naive, three CD4 memory, two CD8 naive and one CD8 memory plate. Regarding the study as a whole: Genetic and exposure-history diversity was limited by the small donor number.

Here immunoSEQ multiplex PCR was the method, and the copy in TCRdb shows in-frame clones only, minus some. Of roughly 640,000 clones in the sample, about 96% were seen once. Trimming stripped 1 base from V and 3 bases from J, with 13 bases between. The V gene's germline CDR1 is SNHLY and CDR2 FYNNEI. This CDR3 comprises 15 residues. The chain uses TRBV2 and TRBJ2-7, with D possibly being TRBD2 (6 bases). The TCR comes from a woman aged 30 to 39 in good health. Sequenced: naive CD4+ T cells sorted from blood. Subset given: CD45RA+ positively selected. CDR3 coding DNA: TGTGCCAGCAGTGAAGATAGCGGAGCCCTCTACGAGCAGTACTTC. Translating gives CASSEDSGALYEQYF.